One T cell receptor beta chain is described in this entry. Its antigen is as yet unknown. CDR3 length equals 15 residues. Germline lookup yields CDR1 MDHEN and CDR2 SYDVKM. V was trimmed by 5 bases and J by 3 bases, leaving 14 bases between them. These data are taken from a study of CD8+CD57+ T cells in acquired aplastic anemia. Overall study: Mean DNA quantity obtained from sorted CD4+ and CD8+ cells was about 3 ug. General observations from the study: Overlapping CD8+ CDR3 repertoires of patients and controls contained twenty-nine shared sequences.

For CDR3 and TCR beta VDJ profiling, genomic DNA was the template used. TCRdb re-derived calls from the reads in MiXCR, one entry per CDR3 protein. The sample lists about 190,000 distinct CDR3 sequences, approximately 48% occurring once. All patients picked for sequencing had shown, by flow cytometry, an expansion of CD8+CD57+ cells. The V and J genes are TRBV28 and TRBJ1-5, with D perhaps matching TRBD1 (5 bases). The clonotype originates from a human donor with aplastic anemia. The sample comprised sorted CD4+, CD8+, or CD8+CD57+ T cells (not recorded which) from PBMCs. The CDR3 DNA reads TGTGCCAGCAGTCCCCCTCTGACAGTCAATCAGCCCCAGCATTTT. Translated: CASSPPLTVNQPQHF. Combining the CDR3 with reference TRBV28 and TRBJ1-5 gives the whole variable domain DVKVTQSSRYLVKRTGEKVFLECVQDMDHENMFWYRQDPGLGLRLIYFSYDVKMKEKGDIPEGYSVSREKKERFSLILESASTNQTSMYLCASSPPLTVNQPQHFGDGTRLSIL.